The 2 T cell receptor beta chains presented below share a single source sample, sequenced in a study of cytomegalovirus exposure and HLA in healthy donors (TCRdb year 2017). Library construction relied on the immunoSEQ multiplex PCR assay. The multiplex PCR relied on a mix of 60 forward primers for TCR Vbeta segments and 13 reverse primers for TCR Jbeta segments. TCRdb took over this immuneACCESS table, retaining in-frame rearrangements with V and J assigned. Such tables are incomplete; in checked studies, under half of the missing clones stem from an unresolved V gene, and the remainder is unexplained. Per the sample table, the count is about 39,000 clones. The top ten clones comprise 4% of the sample. The sample consisted of PBMCs. These receptor sequences come from a male donor in good health and CMV-seronegative.

The V call is TRBV5-1, the J call TRBJ2-3; 10 nucleotides align to TRBD2. The CDR3 loop spans 16 amino acids. V gave up 4 bases and J gave up 6 bases; unmatched junction bases: 11. From germline, CDR1 is SGHRS and CDR2 YFSETQ. The CDR3 spells CASSLPLQRGGDTQYF. CDR3 coding DNA: TGCGCCAGCAGCCTCCCTCTCCAGCGGGGGGGTGATACGCAGTATTTT. The variable domain in full, completed from reference TRBV5-1 and TRBJ2-3, reads KAGVTQTPRYLIKTRGQQVTLSCSPISGHRSVSWYQQTPGQGLQFLFEYFSETQRNKGNFPGRFSGRQFSNSRSEMNVSTLELGDSALYLCASSLPLQRGGDTQYFGPGTRLTVL.

The DNA for the CDR3 is TGTGCCAGCTCACCAATTGGACAGGGCTCGGACGAGCAGTACTTC. It yields the protein CASSPIGQGSDEQYF. The chain carries TRBV18 and TRBJ2-7, with 8 nucleotides matching TRBD1. V lost 2 bases and J lost 5; bases outside the gene matches: 8. Germline V CDR1 and CDR2: KGHSH, LQKENI. The CDR3 runs to 15 residues.